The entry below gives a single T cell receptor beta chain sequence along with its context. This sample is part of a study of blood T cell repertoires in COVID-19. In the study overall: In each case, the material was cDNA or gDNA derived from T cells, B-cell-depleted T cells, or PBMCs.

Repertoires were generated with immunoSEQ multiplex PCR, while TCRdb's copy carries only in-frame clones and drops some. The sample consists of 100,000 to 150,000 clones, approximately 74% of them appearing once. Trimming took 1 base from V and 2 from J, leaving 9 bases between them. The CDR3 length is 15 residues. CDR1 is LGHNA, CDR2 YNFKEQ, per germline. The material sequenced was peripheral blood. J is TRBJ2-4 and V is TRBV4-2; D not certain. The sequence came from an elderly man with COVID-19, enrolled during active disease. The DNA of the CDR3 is TGTGCCAGCAGCCAAGCCGGCGGTACCAAAAACATTCAGTACTTC. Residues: CASSQAGGTKNIQYF.